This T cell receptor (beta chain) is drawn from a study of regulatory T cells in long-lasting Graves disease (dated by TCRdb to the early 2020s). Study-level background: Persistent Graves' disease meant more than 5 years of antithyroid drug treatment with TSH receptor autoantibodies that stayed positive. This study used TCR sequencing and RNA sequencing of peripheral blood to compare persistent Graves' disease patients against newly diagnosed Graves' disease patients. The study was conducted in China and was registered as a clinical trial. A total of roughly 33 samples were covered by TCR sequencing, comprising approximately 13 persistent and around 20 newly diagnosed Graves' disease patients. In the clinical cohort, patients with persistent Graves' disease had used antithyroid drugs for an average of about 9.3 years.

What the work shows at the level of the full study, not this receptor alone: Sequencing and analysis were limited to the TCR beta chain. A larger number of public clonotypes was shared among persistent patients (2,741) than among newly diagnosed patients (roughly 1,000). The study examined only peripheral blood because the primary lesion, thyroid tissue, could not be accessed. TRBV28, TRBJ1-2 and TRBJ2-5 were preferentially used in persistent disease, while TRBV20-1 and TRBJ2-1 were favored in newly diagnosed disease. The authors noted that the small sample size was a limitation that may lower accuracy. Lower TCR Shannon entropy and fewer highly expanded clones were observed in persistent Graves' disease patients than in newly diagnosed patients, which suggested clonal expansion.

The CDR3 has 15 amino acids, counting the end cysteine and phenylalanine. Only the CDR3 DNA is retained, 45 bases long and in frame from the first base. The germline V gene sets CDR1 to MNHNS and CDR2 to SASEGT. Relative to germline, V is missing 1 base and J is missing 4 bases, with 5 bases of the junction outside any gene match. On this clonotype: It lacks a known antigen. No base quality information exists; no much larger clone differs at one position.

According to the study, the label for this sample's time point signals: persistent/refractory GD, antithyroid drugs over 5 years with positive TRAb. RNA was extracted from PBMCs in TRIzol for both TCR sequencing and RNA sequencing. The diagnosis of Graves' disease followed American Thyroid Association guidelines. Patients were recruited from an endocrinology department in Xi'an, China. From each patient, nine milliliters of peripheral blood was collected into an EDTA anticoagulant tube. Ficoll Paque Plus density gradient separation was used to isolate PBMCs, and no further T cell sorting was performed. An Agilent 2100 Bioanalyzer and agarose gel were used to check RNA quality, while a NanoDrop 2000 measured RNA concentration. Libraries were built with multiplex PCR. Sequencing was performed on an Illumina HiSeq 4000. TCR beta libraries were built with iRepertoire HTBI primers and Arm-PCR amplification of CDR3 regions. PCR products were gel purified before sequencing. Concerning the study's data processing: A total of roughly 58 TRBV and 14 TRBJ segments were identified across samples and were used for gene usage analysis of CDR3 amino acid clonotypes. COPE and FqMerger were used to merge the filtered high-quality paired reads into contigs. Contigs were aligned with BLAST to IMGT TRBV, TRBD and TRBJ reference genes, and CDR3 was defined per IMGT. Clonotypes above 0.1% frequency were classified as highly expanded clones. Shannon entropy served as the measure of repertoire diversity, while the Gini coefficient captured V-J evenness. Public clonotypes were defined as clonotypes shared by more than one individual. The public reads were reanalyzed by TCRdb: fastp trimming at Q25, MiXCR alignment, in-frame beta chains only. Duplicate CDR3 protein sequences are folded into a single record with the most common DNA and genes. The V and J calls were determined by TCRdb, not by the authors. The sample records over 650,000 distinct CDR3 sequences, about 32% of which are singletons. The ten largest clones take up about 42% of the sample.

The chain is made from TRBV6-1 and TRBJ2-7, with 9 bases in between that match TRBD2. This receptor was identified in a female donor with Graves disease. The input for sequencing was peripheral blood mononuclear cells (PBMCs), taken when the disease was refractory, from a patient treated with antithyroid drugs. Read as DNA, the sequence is TGTGCCAGCAGTGAAGAGGCGGGAGGGCCTTACGAGCAGTACTTC. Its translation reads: CASSEEAGGPYEQYF.